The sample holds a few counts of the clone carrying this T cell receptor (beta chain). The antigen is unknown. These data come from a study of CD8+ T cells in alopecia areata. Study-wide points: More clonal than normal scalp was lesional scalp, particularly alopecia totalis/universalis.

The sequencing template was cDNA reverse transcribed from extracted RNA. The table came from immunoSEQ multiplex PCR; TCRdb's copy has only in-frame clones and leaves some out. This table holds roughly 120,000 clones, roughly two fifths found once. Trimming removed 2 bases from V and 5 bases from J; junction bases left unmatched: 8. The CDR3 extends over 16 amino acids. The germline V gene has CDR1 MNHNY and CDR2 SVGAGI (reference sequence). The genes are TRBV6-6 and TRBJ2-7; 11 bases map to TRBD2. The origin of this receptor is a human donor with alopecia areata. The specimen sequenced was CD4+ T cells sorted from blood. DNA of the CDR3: TGTGCCAGCAGTTACGGGGGTAGCGGGAGGGCCCACGAGCAGTACTTC. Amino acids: CASSYGGSGRAHEQYF.